The sequence of this T cell receptor (beta chain) was determined in a study of shared clonotypes between healthy human individuals. Germline V CDR1 and CDR2: SGDLS, YYNGEE. The CDR3 spans 14 residues. As concerns this clone: This could be a read error, since a much larger clone is one nucleotide away. The same CDR3 is also encoded by other DNA sequences in this sample.

Method: immunoSEQ multiplex PCR; TCRdb's copy keeps in-frame clones and lacks some. The sample holds about 490,000 clones, approximately 78% seen once. The origin of this receptor is a middle-aged woman in good health. Some clones in this sample may be carry-over from other donors' samples. This chain connects TRBV9 to TRBJ2-7; no firm D call. The sample comprised PBMCs. CDR3 amino acids: CASSLRVDSYEQYF. CDR3 nucleotides: TGTGCCAGCAGCTTAAGGGTAGACTCCTATGAGCAGTACTTC.